There are a few counts of the clone carrying this TCR beta chain. TCRdb passed the PCR reads through MiXCR, listing each CDR3 protein once. The sample lists over 5,000 distinct CDR3 sequences, about a third occurring once. The data stem from a study of immune characterization of retroperitoneal liposarcoma. CDR1 and CDR2 (germline): MNHEY, SVGAGI. The CDR3 has 13 amino acids. What was sequenced was tumor tissue. This TCR derives from a female donor with retroperitoneal liposarcoma. The rearrangement links TRBV6-5 to TRBJ2-5, with D possibly being TRBD1 or TRBD2 (5 bases each). Matching the DNA end better, TRBJ2-1 makes the J call doubtful. CDR3 DNA sequence: TGTGCCAGCAGTTACGGGACGGCCAATGAGCAGTTCTTC. Protein sequence: CASSYGTANEQFF.